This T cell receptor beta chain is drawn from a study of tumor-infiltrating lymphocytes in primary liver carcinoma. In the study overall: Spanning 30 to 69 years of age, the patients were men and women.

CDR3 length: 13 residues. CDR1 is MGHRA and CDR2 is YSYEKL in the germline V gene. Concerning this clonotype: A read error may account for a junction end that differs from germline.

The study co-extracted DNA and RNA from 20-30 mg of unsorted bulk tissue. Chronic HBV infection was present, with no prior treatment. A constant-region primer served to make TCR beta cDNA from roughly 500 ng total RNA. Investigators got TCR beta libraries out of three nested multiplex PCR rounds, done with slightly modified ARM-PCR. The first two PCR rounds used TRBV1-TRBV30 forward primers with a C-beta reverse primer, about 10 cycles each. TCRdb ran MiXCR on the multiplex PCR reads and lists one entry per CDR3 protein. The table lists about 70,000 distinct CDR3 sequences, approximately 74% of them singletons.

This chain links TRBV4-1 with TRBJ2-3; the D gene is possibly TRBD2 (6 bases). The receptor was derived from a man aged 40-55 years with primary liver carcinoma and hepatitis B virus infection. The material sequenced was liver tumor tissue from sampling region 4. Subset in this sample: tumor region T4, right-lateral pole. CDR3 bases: TGCGCTAGCAGCCCGCGGGGTATAGATACGCAGTATTTT. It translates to CASSPRGIDTQYF.